The 20 T cell receptor beta chains below all came from one sample that was sequenced in a study of T cells after yellow fever vaccination. A single record per CDR3 protein comes from TCRdb applying MiXCR to the 5' RACE reads. There are 200,000 to 300,000 distinct CDR3 sequences in the sample; about 3.9% occur only once, and approximately 18% lies in the top ten. The sample here was PBMCs, taken 15 days after the yellow fever booster vaccination. The origin of the receptors is a man younger than 30 who received the YFV17D yellow fever vaccine.

This clonotype has a count of ten or more. The genes are TRBV5-1 and TRBJ2-6; 7 positions match TRBD1. The CDR3 has 17 amino acids. V was pared by 1 base and J by 2 bases, with 6 bases of the junction left unmatched. The germline gives CDR1 SGHRS, CDR2 YFSETQ. The chain's CDR3 is CASSLWSTGAGANVLTF. DNA for the CDR3: TGCGCCAGCAGCTTGTGGAGTACAGGGGCTGGGGCCAACGTCCTGACTTTC.

This clonotype has at least ten counts. The chain has TRBV6-6 and TRBJ1-4; maybe TRBD1 (5 bases). This CDR3 spans 15 amino acids. Germline V gene sequence: CDR1 MNHNY, CDR2 SVGAGI (reference sequence). The V end lost 6 bases, the J end lost 7 bases, and 18 bases lay between the germline ends. CDR3 in amino acids: CASSDSGTISEKLFF. The CDR3 DNA is TGTGCCAGCAGCGACTCCGGGACGATTAGTGAAAAACTGTTTTTT.

This clonotype was observed many times. The V call is TRBV20-1, the J call TRBJ1-2; D not certain. Germline values: CDR1 DFQATT, CDR2 SNEGSKA (reference sequence). V shed 6 bases and J shed 4 bases, with 15 bases lying between them. CDR3 length: 13 amino acids. The CDR3 loop reads CSAETRLPYGYTF. CDR3 sequence (DNA): TGCAGTGCCGAGACGAGGCTCCCCTATGGCTACACCTTC.

This clonotype was seen ten or more times. This rearrangement joins TRBV11-1 to TRBJ2-4; tentative D call: TRBD2 (6 bases). V shed 5 bases and J shed 2 bases, with 16 bases lying between them. Per germline, CDR1 SGHAT and CDR2 FQDESV (reference sequence). The CDR3 is 16 residues long. CDR3 region: CASSLRDSTSKNIQYF. The CDR3 coding sequence is TGTGCCAGCAGCCTCCGGGACTCGACGTCCAAAAACATTCAGTACTTC.

This clonotype was seen ten or more times. The chain uses TRBV3-1 and TRBJ1-2; D is undetermined. This CDR3 spans 15 amino acids. Germline CDR1 LGHDT, CDR2 YNNKEL (reference sequence). Trimming pared 0 bases from V and 3 bases from J, leaving 11 bases between. For the CDR3, the DNA is TGTGCCAGCAGCCAAGATTTTCCAGGAGACTATGGCTACACCTTC. This codes for CASSQDFPGDYGYTF.

Ten or more counts support this clonotype. V is TRBV18 and J is TRBJ2-5; possibly TRBD1 for D (6 bases). Germline lookup yields CDR1 KGHSH and CDR2 LQKENI. Trimming removed 2 bases from V and 5 bases from J, with 12 bases in between. This CDR3 region has 14 residues. The CDR3 loop reads CASSPGYQGETQYF. As DNA, the CDR3 is TGTGCCAGCTCACCAGGTTACCAGGGGGAGACCCAGTACTTC.

This clonotype was recorded many times. The chain joins TRBV9 to TRBJ2-1; 9 nucleotides agree with TRBD2. Germline trimming cut 2 bases from V and 5 bases from J; bases unmatched to any gene: 5. This CDR3 has 15 residues. Germline CDR1 reads SGDLS; CDR2 reads YYNGEE. CDR3 in amino acids: CASSVRGGVHNEQFF. The DNA of the CDR3 is TGTGCCAGCAGCGTGCGGGGGGGCGTCCACAATGAGCAGTTCTTC. The full variable domain, with the rest looked up from reference TRBV9 and TRBJ2-1, is DSGVTQTPKHLITATGQRVTLRCSPRSGDLSVYWYQQSLDQGLQFLIQYYNGEERAKGNILERFSAQQFPDLHSELNLSSLELGDSALYFCASSVRGGVHNEQFFGPGTRLTVL.

This clonotype was detected a few times. The chain uses TRBV3-1 and TRBJ1-4, with 9 bases aligning to TRBD1. From germline, CDR1 is LGHDT and CDR2 YNNKEL (reference sequence). With V trimmed by 3 bases and J by 7 bases, 9 bases remained unmatched. The CDR3 totals 16 residues. CDR3 in amino acids: CASSQGTGTGTEKLFF. CDR3 sequence (DNA): TGTGCCAGCAGCCAGGGGACCGGGACAGGGACTGAAAAACTGTTTTTT.

Ten or more counts support this clonotype. This sequence joins TRBV12-3 or TRBV12-4 and TRBJ1-1; 10 bases line up with TRBD1. Unmatched junction bases numbered 6, after V lost 4 bases and J lost 10 bases. There are 13 residues in the CDR3. The CDR3 sequence is CASSSPDRGRAFF. DNA of the CDR3: TGTGCCAGCAGTTCCCCGGACAGGGGGAGAGCTTTCTTT.

This clonotype was recorded at least ten times. The gene calls are TRBV7-9 and TRBJ2-1, with D uncertain. CDR3 size: 12 residues. Trimming removed 6 bases at V and 10 bases at J, with 13 bases between. Germline lookup yields CDR1 SEHNR and CDR2 FQNEAQ (reference sequence). The CDR3 sequence is CASSLNFIEQFF. CDR3 nucleotides: TGTGCCAGCAGTCTAAACTTCATCGAGCAGTTCTTC.

This clonotype was found many times. The rearrangement uses TRBV12-3 or TRBV12-4 and TRBJ1-6, with D perhaps TRBD1 (5 bases). Trimming removed 6 bases from V and 10 bases from J, with 22 bases in between. This CDR3 has 16 amino acids. The CDR3: CASSFAGRRVQSPLHF. CDR3 nucleotides: TGTGCCAGCAGCTTTGCGGGACGGAGGGTTCAGTCACCCCTCCACTTT.

The chain combines TRBV20-1 with TRBJ2-5; D is undetermined. V was pared by 6 bases and J by 5 bases, with 13 bases between. Germline CDR1 is DFQATT and CDR2 is SNEGSKA (reference sequence). The CDR3 is 12 residues long. The DNA for the CDR3 is TGCAGTGCCTCGACCCCCGGTGAGACCCAGTACTTC. Protein product: CSASTPGETQYF.

This clonotype was counted many times. The chain has TRBV5-4 and TRBJ2-7; 7 nucleotides align to TRBD1. The CDR3 extends over 12 amino acids. Losses at the gene ends were 0 bases for V and 6 bases for J; bases not matched to a gene: 0. Germline V gives CDR1 SGHNT, CDR2 YYREEE (reference sequence). CDR3 nucleotides: TGTGCCAGCAGCTTGGCAGGGGGCGAGCAGTACGTC. It is translated as CASSLAGGEQYV.

There are many counts of this clonotype. The V and J genes are TRBV7-6 and TRBJ1-5; D ambiguous. CDR3 length: 16 amino acids. V lost 2 bases, J lost 2 bases, and 13 bases lay in between. Germline values: CDR1 SGHVS, CDR2 FNYEAQ. The DNA for the CDR3 is TGTGCCAGCAGCTTACTAGGGTTTAATGGCAATCAGCCCCAGCATTTT. Residues: CASSLLGFNGNQPQHF.

This clonotype was recorded many times. V is TRBV24-1 and J is TRBJ2-5; a weak D match, TRBD1 (6 bases). The germline V and J ends were trimmed by 4 bases and 2 bases, with 10 bases remaining between them. CDR1 and CDR2 from the germline V gene are KGHDR and SFDVKD. The CDR3 length is 14 residues. The CDR3 sequence is CATSDPDRQETQYF. The CDR3 DNA reads TGTGCCACCAGTGACCCGGACAGACAAGAGACCCAGTACTTC.

This clonotype was picked up many times. The V gene is TRBV5-1, the J gene TRBJ1-6; no reliable D call. The V gene's germline CDR1 is SGHRS and CDR2 YFSETQ. V was trimmed by 0 bases and J by 0 bases, leaving 16 bases between them. This CDR3 is 19 amino acids long. The CDR3 region has the DNA TGCGCCAGCAGCTTGGGGGCGGCTCTGGGAGGCTCCTATAATTCACCCCTCCACTTT. Its translation is CASSLGAALGGSYNSPLHF.

This clonotype was counted at least ten times. V is TRBV5-1 and J is TRBJ1-1; no definite D call. Between the trimmed V and J ends, which lost 0 bases and 5 bases, there was a span of 8 bases. Germline-derived CDR1 and CDR2 are SGHRS and YFSETQ. This CDR3 comprises 13 residues. The CDR3: CASSLGGLTEAFF. DNA of the CDR3: TGCGCCAGCAGCTTGGGGGGATTGACTGAAGCTTTCTTT.

This clonotype was counted many times. This chain joins TRBV20-1 and TRBJ2-3, with 10 bases identical to TRBD2. Germline-derived CDR1 and CDR2 are DFQATT and SNEGSKA (reference sequence). CDR3 length equals 14 residues. The CDR3 loop reads CGGRKRGGADTQYF. CDR3 bases: TGCGGAGGGAGAAAGCGGGGGGGCGCAGATACGCAGTATTTT.

This clonotype was found many times. J is TRBJ2-7 and V is TRBV2; D perhaps matches TRBD2 (6 bases). CDR1 and CDR2 (germline): SNHLY, FYNNEI. The CDR3 contains 12 residues. Trimming removed 9 bases at V and 2 bases at J, with 11 bases between. CDR3 coding DNA: TGTGCCAGTGGGGACTTTACCTACGAGCAGTACGTC. Its protein is CASGDFTYEQYV.

This clonotype was recorded at least ten times. The genes are TRBV12-3 or TRBV12-4 and TRBJ1-1; D perhaps matches TRBD1 (5 bases). The CDR3 is 15 residues long. With 1 base removed from V and 10 bases from J, the gap between germline ends came to 19 bases. CDR3 protein: CASSLVGDDLRGAFF. The CDR3 bases are TGTGCCAGCAGTTTAGTCGGGGACGACCTACGGGGAGCTTTCTTT.